This is a list of T cell receptor beta chains from one sample in a study of cytomegalovirus exposure and HLA in healthy donors. Assay used: immunoSEQ multiplex PCR; TCRdb lists only in-frame clones, some missing. The table shows under 300,000 clones, with over 70% occurring only once. Material: PBMCs. Source of these receptors: a woman in her sixties in good health and CMV-seropositive. Each CDR3 is given with its conserved first and last residue. The order of the fields is V gene, D gene, J gene, CDR3 length, clone size, CDR3 DNA, CDR3 protein. The D gene is left open where the match is weak. A clone size is listed for some rows: how often the clone was seen (once, few, many), or a class if it is expanded.

v_gene: TRBV2; d_gene: TRBD2; j_gene: TRBJ2-3; len: 14; abundance: .; CDR3nt: TGTGCCAGCAGTTGGACTAGCCGGTCAGATACGCAGTATTTT; CDR3aa: CASSWTSRSDTQYF
v_gene: TRBV28; d_gene: .; j_gene: TRBJ2-7; len: 14; abundance: .; CDR3nt: TGTGCCGCTAAGGGGCATCTTAGCTCCTACGAGCAGTACTTC; CDR3aa: CAAKGHLSSYEQYF
v_gene: TRBV5-1; d_gene: .; j_gene: TRBJ1-6; len: 15; abundance: .; CDR3nt: TGCGCCAGCAGCTTGGATACAGTATATAATTCACCCCTCCACTTT; CDR3aa: CASSLDTVYNSPLHF
v_gene: TRBV28; d_gene: .; j_gene: TRBJ2-1; len: 14; abundance: .; CDR3nt: TGTGCCAGCAGTTTCTTCAGTTCCTACAATGAGCAGTTCTTC; CDR3aa: CASSFFSSYNEQFF
v_gene: TRBV29-1; d_gene: .; j_gene: TRBJ2-3; len: 11; abundance: .; CDR3nt: TGCAGCGTTGAGAAGGACTCGGGGCAGTATTTT; CDR3aa: CSVEKDSGQYF
v_gene: TRBV7-8; d_gene: .; j_gene: TRBJ1-2; len: 13; abundance: .; CDR3nt: TGTGCCAGCAGCTCCTCCGCGCTATATGGCTACACCTTC; CDR3aa: CASSSSALYGYTF
v_gene: TRBV9; d_gene: .; j_gene: TRBJ2-1; len: 15; abundance: .; CDR3nt: TGTGCCAGCAGCGTAGTCCCTAGATCCTACAATGAGCAGTTCTTC; CDR3aa: CASSVVPRSYNEQFF
v_gene: TRBV5-1; d_gene: .; j_gene: TRBJ2-1; len: 14; abundance: once; CDR3nt: TGCGCCAGCAGCTTCCCCCTAGCTGTAGGTGAGCAGTTCTTC; CDR3aa: CASSFPLAVGEQFF
v_gene: TRBV5-1; d_gene: TRBD1; j_gene: TRBJ1-3; len: 16; abundance: .; CDR3nt: TGCGCCAGCAGCTTGGCAGGGGGCGACTCTGGAAACACCATATATTTT; CDR3aa: CASSLAGGDSGNTIYF
v_gene: TRBV19; d_gene: TRBD2; j_gene: TRBJ2-1; len: 16; abundance: .; CDR3nt: TGTGCCAGTAGTCCGCGGCTAGCGGGAGGTGAGAATGAGCAGTTCTTC; CDR3aa: CASSPRLAGGENEQFF
v_gene: TRBV9; d_gene: .; j_gene: TRBJ2-7; len: 15; abundance: few; CDR3nt: TGTGCCAGCAGCGTAGACCCCACAGATGTCCACGAGCAGTACTTC; CDR3aa: CASSVDPTDVHEQYF
v_gene: TRBV10-1; d_gene: .; j_gene: TRBJ2-5; len: 14; abundance: .; CDR3nt: TGCGCCAGCAGTGAGTCTCCCGGGGGAGAGACCCAGTACTTC; CDR3aa: CASSESPGGETQYF
v_gene: TRBV18; d_gene: .; j_gene: TRBJ1-2; len: 11; abundance: .; CDR3nt: TGTGCCAGCTCACCAGCGGATGGCTACACCTTC; CDR3aa: CASSPADGYTF
v_gene: TRBV27; d_gene: .; j_gene: TRBJ2-3; len: 14; abundance: .; CDR3nt: TGTGCCAGCAGAATGGACAGCTTCACAGATACGCAGTATTTT; CDR3aa: CASRMDSFTDTQYF
v_gene: TRBV7-9; d_gene: TRBD2; j_gene: TRBJ2-7; len: 17; abundance: .; CDR3nt: TGTGCCAGCAGCTTGGGACTGGGGACTAGCGCCTCGGAGATACAGTACTTC; CDR3aa: CASSLGLGTSASEIQYF
v_gene: TRBV13; d_gene: .; j_gene: TRBJ2-6; len: 16; abundance: .; CDR3nt: TGTGCCAGCAGTATTATAAGGAGCTCTGGGGCCAACGTCCTGACTTTC; CDR3aa: CASSIIRSSGANVLTF
v_gene: TRBV29-1; d_gene: .; j_gene: TRBJ2-2; len: 13; abundance: few; CDR3nt: TGCAGCGTTGTGGCCCAGAACACCGGGGAGCTGTTTTTT; CDR3aa: CSVVAQNTGELFF
v_gene: TRBV18; d_gene: .; j_gene: TRBJ1-2; len: 15; abundance: .; CDR3nt: TGTGCCAGCTCACCACGGGCAGGGAGGGACTATGGCTACACCTTC; CDR3aa: CASSPRAGRDYGYTF
v_gene: TRBV13; d_gene: .; j_gene: TRBJ1-6; len: 16; abundance: .; CDR3nt: TGTGCCAGCAGCCAGCGGAGCAGGGGCCTGGGTTCACCCCTCCACTTT; CDR3aa: CASSQRSRGLGSPLHF
v_gene: TRBV2; d_gene: TRBD1; j_gene: TRBJ2-3; len: 14; abundance: .; CDR3nt: TGTGCCAGCAGTCGGGACAGAAGCACAGATACGCAGTATTTT; CDR3aa: CASSRDRSTDTQYF
v_gene: TRBV5-1; d_gene: TRBD2; j_gene: TRBJ2-1; len: 17; abundance: .; CDR3nt: TGCGCCAGCAGCTTCGGAACTAGCGGGAGGCCCTACAATGAGCAGTTCTTC; CDR3aa: CASSFGTSGRPYNEQFF
v_gene: TRBV5-1; d_gene: .; j_gene: TRBJ1-2; len: 14; abundance: .; CDR3nt: TGCGCCAGCAGCCCCGGGACATCTAACTATGGCTACACCTTC; CDR3aa: CASSPGTSNYGYTF
v_gene: TRBV27; d_gene: .; j_gene: TRBJ1-1; len: 15; abundance: .; CDR3nt: TGTGCCAGCAGTTTATCGAGCAGGATGAACACTGAAGCTTTCTTT; CDR3aa: CASSLSSRMNTEAFF
v_gene: TRBV28; d_gene: TRBD1; j_gene: TRBJ2-1; len: 15; abundance: .; CDR3nt: TGTGCCAGCAGTTTTAGAAGGGGGCGAAGCAATGAGCAGTTCTTC; CDR3aa: CASSFRRGRSNEQFF
v_gene: TRBV18; d_gene: TRBD2; j_gene: TRBJ2-2; len: 13; abundance: .; CDR3nt: TGTGCCAGCTCTCGGCGGGAGACCGGGGAGCTGTTTTTT; CDR3aa: CASSRRETGELFF
v_gene: TRBV27; d_gene: .; j_gene: TRBJ1-4; len: 13; abundance: few; CDR3nt: TGTGCCAGTTCGCCGGACACTATGAAAAAACTGTTTTTT; CDR3aa: CASSPDTMKKLFF
v_gene: TRBV7-2; d_gene: .; j_gene: TRBJ2-1; len: 13; abundance: .; CDR3nt: TGTGCCAGCAGAACGGACTTATACAATGAGCAGTTCTTC; CDR3aa: CASRTDLYNEQFF
v_gene: TRBV7-2; d_gene: .; j_gene: TRBJ1-5; len: 13; abundance: .; CDR3nt: TGTGCCAGCAGCTTAGAGCGCAATCAGCCCCAGCATTTT; CDR3aa: CASSLERNQPQHF
v_gene: TRBV29-1; d_gene: .; j_gene: TRBJ1-1; len: 13; abundance: once; CDR3nt: TGCAGCGTCACTGACAGGACGAACACTGAAGCTTTCTTT; CDR3aa: CSVTDRTNTEAFF
v_gene: TRBV4-1; d_gene: TRBD1; j_gene: TRBJ2-7; len: 16; abundance: .; CDR3nt: TGCGCCAGCAGTGGGACAGGCGACCTGACTGCCTACGAGCAGTACTTC; CDR3aa: CASSGTGDLTAYEQYF
v_gene: TRBV27; d_gene: .; j_gene: TRBJ2-2; len: 14; abundance: .; CDR3nt: TGTGCCAGCAGTCTCCAGGTAGACACCGGGGAGCTGTTTTTT; CDR3aa: CASSLQVDTGELFF
v_gene: TRBV6-5; d_gene: TRBD1; j_gene: TRBJ1-2; len: 16; abundance: .; CDR3nt: TGTGCCAGCAGTTACTCGGACAGGGGAGGAAGCTATGGCTACACCTTC; CDR3aa: CASSYSDRGGSYGYTF
v_gene: TRBV19; d_gene: .; j_gene: TRBJ2-2; len: 14; abundance: .; CDR3nt: TGTGCCAGTAGGAGCGGTCCGAACACCGGGGAGCTGTTTTTT; CDR3aa: CASRSGPNTGELFF
v_gene: TRBV28; d_gene: .; j_gene: TRBJ1-2; len: 12; abundance: .; CDR3nt: TGTGCCAGCAGTCTCCAGGGTTATGGCTACACCTTC; CDR3aa: CASSLQGYGYTF
v_gene: TRBV18; d_gene: .; j_gene: TRBJ1-4; len: 11; abundance: .; CDR3nt: TGTGCCAGCTCACCAAGCGAAAAACTGTTTTTT; CDR3aa: CASSPSEKLFF